A single T cell receptor (beta chain) is shown here with its context. The antigen remains unidentified. Clones were read by immunoSEQ multiplex PCR, and TCRdb kept only the in-frame ones, dropping some. The profile shows about 600,000 clones, around 97% of them singletons. The V gene's germline CDR1 is SNHLY and CDR2 FYNNEI. Trimming cost V 5 bases and J 10 bases, with 17 bases left between them. The CDR3 length is 13 residues. The data stem from a study of shared clonotypes between healthy human individuals. Study at large: CD8 memory received one plate per donor, CD8 naive two, CD4 memory three and CD4 naive three. Study findings and constraints: Clonotype sharing among donors likely depends on sequencing depth.

The rearrangement joins TRBV2 to TRBJ1-1; D is unclear. Sequenced material: naive CD4+ T cells sorted from blood. Stated subset: CD45RA+ positively selected. The receptor was isolated from a woman aged 25 to 39 in good health. The CDR3 sequence: CASSSPDEAGAFF. CDR3 bases: TGTGCCAGCAGTTCCCCAGACGAGGCGGGAGCTTTCTTT.